These 5 T cell receptor beta chains share one sample of origin, sequenced in a study of T-cell reconstitution after alpha-beta-depleted transplantation in children. Molecular barcoding with unique molecular identifiers was used for the TCRbeta library. TCRdb ran MiXCR on the PCR reads and lists one entry per CDR3 protein. The sample has a few hundred thousand distinct CDR3 sequences, approximately 11% seen once. The source material was PBMCs from the stem cell graft donor, sampled from the stem cell graft. The origin of the receptors is a human donor who donated a stem cell graft to a child with acute myeloid leukemia.

In this sample, this clonotype turned up a few times. The chain recombines TRBV12-3 or TRBV12-4 with TRBJ2-3; tentatively, D is TRBD1 or TRBD2 (5 bases each). V lost 3 bases and J lost 4, with 11 bases in between. The CDR3 covers 14 residues. CDR3 DNA sequence: TGTGCCAGCAGTTTGATCGGGACCCCAGATACGCAGTATTTT. Protein product: CASSLIGTPDTQYF.

The chain links TRBV6-1 to TRBJ1-2; TRBD1 agrees at 8 bases. The junction had 2 bases not matched to a gene; V was cut back by 0 bases and J by 2 bases. CDR3 length: 15 residues. Germline CDR1 is MNHNS and CDR2 is SASEGT. The DNA of the CDR3 is TGTGCCAGCAGTGAAGCACAGGGGGGAAACTATGGCTACACCTTC. It specifies CASSEAQGGNYGYTF.

This clonotype has only a few counts. This chain joins TRBV29-1 and TRBJ2-5; 8 nucleotides line up with TRBD2. V shed 2 bases, J shed 2 bases, and the junction held 1 base outside the gene matches. The CDR3 runs 13 residues. Germline V gene data show CDR1 as SQVTM and CDR2 as ANQGSEA. CDR3 in DNA: TGCAGCGTTGAAAAGCGGGGGCAAGAGACCCAGTACTTC. Translation gives CSVEKRGQETQYF.

In its sample, this clonotype was seen a few times. V usage is TRBV5-5 and J usage is TRBJ2-5, with D possibly being TRBD1 or TRBD2 (6 bases each). The germline CDR1 and CDR2 sequences are SGHKS and YYEKEE (reference sequence). This CDR3 has 14 amino acids. V was shortened by 4 bases and J by 5 bases, with 15 bases between the two germline ends. CDR3 sequence: CASSHRGRGETQYF. Written as DNA, the CDR3 is TGTGCCAGCAGCCACCGGGGGCGAGGGGAGACCCAGTACTTC.

The sample holds a few counts of this clonotype. The genes are TRBV5-1 and TRBJ2-7; 14 bases are a match to TRBD2. From germline, CDR1 is SGHRS and CDR2 YFSETQ. The CDR3 contains 18 residues. V trimming: 0 bases; J trimming: 0 bases; junction bases outside the gene matches: 5. CDR3 sequence reads: CASSLGLAGGAFSYEQYF. The CDR3 region has the DNA TGCGCCAGCAGCTTGGGACTAGCGGGAGGGGCATTCTCCTACGAGCAGTACTTC. Looking up the rest from reference TRBV5-1 and TRBJ2-7 gives the full variable domain: KAGVTQTPRYLIKTRGQQVTLSCSPISGHRSVSWYQQTPGQGLQFLFEYFSETQRNKGNFPGRFSGRQFSNSRSEMNVSTLELGDSALYLCASSLGLAGGAFSYEQYFGPGTRLTVT.